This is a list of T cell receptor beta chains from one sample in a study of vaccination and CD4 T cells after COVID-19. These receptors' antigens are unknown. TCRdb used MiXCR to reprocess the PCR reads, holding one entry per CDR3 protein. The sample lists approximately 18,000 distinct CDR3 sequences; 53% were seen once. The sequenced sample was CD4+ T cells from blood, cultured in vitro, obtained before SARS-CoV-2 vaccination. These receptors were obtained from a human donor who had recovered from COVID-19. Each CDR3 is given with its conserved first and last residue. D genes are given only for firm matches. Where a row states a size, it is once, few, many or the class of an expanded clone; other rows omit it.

cdr3_nt: TGCAGTGCTAGTACTAGCGGGCGAACCTACAATGAGCAGTTCTTC
cdr3_aa: CSASTSGRTYNEQFF
clone_size: few
j_call: TRBJ2-1
v_call: TRBV20-1
d_call: TRBD2

cdr3_nt: TGTGCCAGCAGTTACTCAAGGGCCGGCTATGGTGAAAAACTGTTTTTT
cdr3_aa: CASSYSRAGYGEKLFF
clone_size: -
j_call: TRBJ1-4
v_call: TRBV6-2/TRBV6-3
d_call: -

cdr3_nt: TGCAGTGCTCCGGGACTAGCGGCCTACAATGAGCAGTTCTTC
cdr3_aa: CSAPGLAAYNEQFF
clone_size: -
j_call: TRBJ2-1
v_call: TRBV20-1
d_call: TRBD2

cdr3_nt: TGTGCCACCAGTGATTTGGGGACCTACGAGCAGTACTTC
cdr3_aa: CATSDLGTYEQYF
clone_size: -
j_call: TRBJ2-7
v_call: TRBV24-1
d_call: -

cdr3_nt: TGTGCCAGCACCGCCTGGCAGAATTACGAGCAGTACTTC
cdr3_aa: CASTAWQNYEQYF
clone_size: -
j_call: TRBJ2-7
v_call: TRBV6-1
d_call: -

cdr3_nt: TGCGCCAGCAGCCAAGTTTTCTTGACTAGCGGGAGCGTCTACGAGCAGTACTTC
cdr3_aa: CASSQVFLTSGSVYEQYF
clone_size: -
j_call: TRBJ2-7
v_call: TRBV4-1
d_call: TRBD2

cdr3_nt: TGTGCCAGCTCAAATCGCAGGGACAGCCGAGAGACCCAGTACTTC
cdr3_aa: CASSNRRDSRETQYF
clone_size: -
j_call: TRBJ2-5
v_call: TRBV18
d_call: TRBD1

cdr3_nt: TGCAGCGGACTAGCGGGGCCACTCTACAATGAGCAGTTCTTC
cdr3_aa: CSGLAGPLYNEQFF
clone_size: -
j_call: TRBJ2-1
v_call: TRBV20-1
d_call: TRBD2

cdr3_nt: TGTGCCACCAGTGACAAAACCCCCAGGGGCCCTTACGAGCAGTACTTC
cdr3_aa: CATSDKTPRGPYEQYF
clone_size: few
j_call: TRBJ2-7
v_call: TRBV24-1
d_call: -

cdr3_nt: TGTGCCAGCAGCCTGACGGGCAAGTCCGAGCAGTACTTC
cdr3_aa: CASSLTGKSEQYF
clone_size: -
j_call: TRBJ2-7
v_call: TRBV7-2
d_call: -

cdr3_nt: TGTGCCAGCAGCCAACCCACTTTTGGGGACGGATACGAGCAGTACTTC
cdr3_aa: CASSQPTFGDGYEQYF
clone_size: -
j_call: TRBJ2-7
v_call: TRBV4-2
d_call: -

cdr3_nt: TGTGCCAGCAACCCAGTTGAGGGGGAGCTGTTTTTT
cdr3_aa: CASNPVEGELFF
clone_size: -
j_call: TRBJ2-2
v_call: TRBV6-1
d_call: -

cdr3_nt: TGTGCCAGCAGCCCGACTAGCGGGAACCAAGAGACCCAGTACTTC
cdr3_aa: CASSPTSGNQETQYF
clone_size: -
j_call: TRBJ2-5
v_call: TRBV6-2/TRBV6-3
d_call: TRBD2

cdr3_nt: TGCAGTGCTAGACCCCCTGCCGGCTATGGCTACACCTTC
cdr3_aa: CSARPPAGYGYTF
clone_size: once
j_call: TRBJ1-2
v_call: TRBV20-1
d_call: -

cdr3_nt: TGTGCCAGCAGCTTAGTATGGCGAGGCACGGCCAGCGAGCAGTACTTC
cdr3_aa: CASSLVWRGTASEQYF
clone_size: -
j_call: TRBJ2-7
v_call: TRBV7-9
d_call: -

cdr3_nt: TGTGCCAGCAGCCGGGACACCAACTATGGCTACACCTTC
cdr3_aa: CASSRDTNYGYTF
clone_size: -
j_call: TRBJ1-2
v_call: TRBV5-4
d_call: -

cdr3_nt: TGTGCCACCGGACAGGGATATGGCTACACCTTC
cdr3_aa: CATGQGYGYTF
clone_size: -
j_call: TRBJ1-2
v_call: TRBV6-1
d_call: TRBD1

cdr3_nt: TGTGCCAGCAGTGAAGTAACACACCCTGCACTACAAGAGACCCAGTACTTC
cdr3_aa: CASSEVTHPALQETQYF
clone_size: few
j_call: TRBJ2-5
v_call: TRBV6-1
d_call: -

cdr3_nt: TGCAGTGCTAGAGACACGAAACTCCCTAGCGGGAGGCCCCGCGGGGAGTACTTC
cdr3_aa: CSARDTKLPSGRPRGEYF
clone_size: -
j_call: TRBJ2-7
v_call: TRBV20-1
d_call: TRBD2

cdr3_nt: TGTGCCAGCAGTTACTCGATCCCCAGACAGGGACGCACCAAAGAGACCCAGTACTTC
cdr3_aa: CASSYSIPRQGRTKETQYF
clone_size: -
j_call: TRBJ2-5
v_call: TRBV6-5
d_call: TRBD1

cdr3_nt: TGTGCCAGCAGTTACCAAACAGAATACACCTTC
cdr3_aa: CASSYQTEYTF
clone_size: few
j_call: TRBJ1-2
v_call: TRBV6-5
d_call: -

cdr3_nt: TGTGCCAGCAGCCGCCCGGGAGAGACGCAGTATTTT
cdr3_aa: CASSRPGETQYF
clone_size: large
j_call: TRBJ2-3
v_call: TRBV7-2
d_call: -

cdr3_nt: TGTGCCAGCAGTCTAACGTCAACAGGGATGGGAGGCTACACCTTC
cdr3_aa: CASSLTSTGMGGYTF
clone_size: -
j_call: TRBJ1-2
v_call: TRBV6-4
d_call: -

cdr3_nt: TGTGCCAGCAGTGAACTGGCGGCTAGCGGGAGTGAGACCCAGTACTTC
cdr3_aa: CASSELAASGSETQYF
clone_size: -
j_call: TRBJ2-5
v_call: TRBV6-1
d_call: TRBD2

cdr3_nt: TGTGCCAGCAGTTACGGACAGGGCTATCAGCCCCAGCATTTT
cdr3_aa: CASSYGQGYQPQHF
clone_size: -
j_call: TRBJ1-5
v_call: TRBV12-3/TRBV12-4
d_call: TRBD1

cdr3_nt: TGTGCCAGCAGTTACGGAAACAGCTACGAGCAGTACTTC
cdr3_aa: CASSYGNSYEQYF
clone_size: once
j_call: TRBJ2-7
v_call: TRBV6-5
d_call: -

cdr3_nt: TGTGCCAGCAGCCTACCTGGGGGGGCTTACGGCGAGCAGTACTTC
cdr3_aa: CASSLPGGAYGEQYF
clone_size: few
j_call: TRBJ2-7
v_call: TRBV6-1
d_call: -

cdr3_nt: TGTGCCACTCGGGACACCGCGGGGGACACTGAAGCTTTCTTT
cdr3_aa: CATRDTAGDTEAFF
clone_size: -
j_call: TRBJ1-1
v_call: TRBV24-1
d_call: -

cdr3_nt: TGTGCCAGCAGCTTAGGGCAGCGGGAGCGATTAGACGAGCAGTACTTC
cdr3_aa: CASSLGQRERLDEQYF
clone_size: -
j_call: TRBJ2-7
v_call: TRBV11-2
d_call: TRBD2

cdr3_nt: TGTGCCAGCAGTTCCCGGGACAGTGGGTCCAACAGCAATCAGCCCCAGCATTTT
cdr3_aa: CASSSRDSGSNSNQPQHF
clone_size: -
j_call: TRBJ1-5
v_call: TRBV27
d_call: TRBD1

cdr3_nt: TGTGCCAGCGTCCCGCTCGGGGGAGGGCCGAGCGAGCAGTACTTC
cdr3_aa: CASVPLGGGPSEQYF
clone_size: few
j_call: TRBJ2-7
v_call: TRBV27
d_call: TRBD2

cdr3_nt: TGCAGTGCTGAGGACCGAGCCGGAGGGCATTTGGAGACCCAGTACTTC
cdr3_aa: CSAEDRAGGHLETQYF
clone_size: -
j_call: TRBJ2-5
v_call: TRBV20-1
d_call: -

cdr3_nt: TGTGCCAGTAGAGCCACCTCCTTCCAGGACTCACCCCTCCACTTT
cdr3_aa: CASRATSFQDSPLHF
clone_size: -
j_call: TRBJ1-6
v_call: TRBV19
d_call: -

cdr3_nt: TGTGCCACCAGTGATACCCGGACTAGCGGGAGTTACAATGAGCAGTTCTTC
cdr3_aa: CATSDTRTSGSYNEQFF
clone_size: -
j_call: TRBJ2-1
v_call: TRBV24-1
d_call: TRBD2

cdr3_nt: TGCGCCAGTACCCTCAGGTTCGGCTCTGGAAACACCATATATTTT
cdr3_aa: CASTLRFGSGNTIYF
clone_size: -
j_call: TRBJ1-3
v_call: TRBV4-1
d_call: -

cdr3_nt: TGTGCCAGCAGTTTACCCATTGGGACAGGGGGGGGCGAGCAGTACTTC
cdr3_aa: CASSLPIGTGGGEQYF
clone_size: -
j_call: TRBJ2-7
v_call: TRBV28
d_call: TRBD1

cdr3_nt: TGTGCCAGCCAGTGGGGACCGAATAATTCACCCCTCCACTTT
cdr3_aa: CASQWGPNNSPLHF
clone_size: -
j_call: TRBJ1-6
v_call: TRBV21-1
d_call: -

cdr3_nt: TGTGCCTGGAGCGGGCAGGGCGATTCACCCCTCCACTTT
cdr3_aa: CAWSGQGDSPLHF
clone_size: once
j_call: TRBJ1-6
v_call: TRBV30
d_call: -

cdr3_nt: TGTGCCAGCAGCCGGACTAGACTCCAAGAGACCCAGTACTTC
cdr3_aa: CASSRTRLQETQYF
clone_size: -
j_call: TRBJ2-5
v_call: TRBV7-2
d_call: TRBD2

cdr3_nt: TGTGCCAGCAGAGCTAGCGTTTCCTTCACAGATACGCAGTATTTT
cdr3_aa: CASRASVSFTDTQYF
clone_size: -
j_call: TRBJ2-3
v_call: TRBV28
d_call: -

cdr3_nt: TGTGCCAGCAGTGCTACCCCCCAGGTGTCCGGAAACACCATATATTTT
cdr3_aa: CASSATPQVSGNTIYF
clone_size: once
j_call: TRBJ1-3
v_call: TRBV28
d_call: -

cdr3_nt: TGTGCCAGCAGTGCCCCGGTGCTAGGGGGCGAGCAGTACTTC
cdr3_aa: CASSAPVLGGEQYF
clone_size: -
j_call: TRBJ2-7
v_call: TRBV12-3/TRBV12-4
d_call: -

cdr3_nt: TGTGCCAGCAGCCCCGATGGGGCGGGGACTAGCGGGAGGGTTACGGGGCAGTACTTC
cdr3_aa: CASSPDGAGTSGRVTGQYF
clone_size: -
j_call: TRBJ2-7
v_call: TRBV7-9
d_call: TRBD2

cdr3_nt: TGTACCAGCAGCCTGCCACCGGGACTAGCGGGAGGACGATACAATGAGCAGTTCTTC
cdr3_aa: CTSSLPPGLAGGRYNEQFF
clone_size: -
j_call: TRBJ2-1
v_call: TRBV27
d_call: TRBD2

cdr3_nt: TGCGCCAGCAGCCAAGATTCCTTTTCAGCGGGAGGGGCGGAGACCCAGTACTTC
cdr3_aa: CASSQDSFSAGGAETQYF
clone_size: -
j_call: TRBJ2-5
v_call: TRBV4-1
d_call: TRBD2

cdr3_nt: TGTGCCAGCAGTTTATCGGATGGCTACACCTTC
cdr3_aa: CASSLSDGYTF
clone_size: -
j_call: TRBJ1-2
v_call: TRBV27
d_call: -

cdr3_nt: TGCAGTGCTAAACCAGCCGGGACATATTCAGGAGGCTATGGCTACACCTTC
cdr3_aa: CSAKPAGTYSGGYGYTF
clone_size: -
j_call: TRBJ1-2
v_call: TRBV20-1
d_call: -

cdr3_nt: TGTGCCAGCAGCCGACAGGGGGGGGCCTCTGGGGCCAACGTCCTGACTTTC
cdr3_aa: CASSRQGGASGANVLTF
clone_size: -
j_call: TRBJ2-6
v_call: TRBV6-1
d_call: TRBD1

cdr3_nt: TGTGCCAGTGGCTCCCGGGACAGGGGCAATGAGCAGTTCTTC
cdr3_aa: CASGSRDRGNEQFF
clone_size: -
j_call: TRBJ2-1
v_call: TRBV28
d_call: TRBD1